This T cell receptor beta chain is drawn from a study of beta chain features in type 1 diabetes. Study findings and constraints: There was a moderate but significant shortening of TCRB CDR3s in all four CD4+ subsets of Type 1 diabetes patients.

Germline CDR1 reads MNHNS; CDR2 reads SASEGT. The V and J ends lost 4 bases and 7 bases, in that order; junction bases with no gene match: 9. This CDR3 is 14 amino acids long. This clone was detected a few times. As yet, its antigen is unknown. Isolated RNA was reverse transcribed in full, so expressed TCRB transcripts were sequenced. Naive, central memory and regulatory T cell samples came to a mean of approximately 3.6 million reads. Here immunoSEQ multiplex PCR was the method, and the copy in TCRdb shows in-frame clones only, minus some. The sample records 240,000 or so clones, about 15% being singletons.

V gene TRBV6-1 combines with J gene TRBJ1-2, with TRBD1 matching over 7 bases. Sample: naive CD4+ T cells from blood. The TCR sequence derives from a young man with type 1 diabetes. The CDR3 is CASSGPTGNGGYTF. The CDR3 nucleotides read TGTGCCAGCAGTGGCCCGACAGGGAATGGTGGCTACACCTTC.